These 24 T cell receptor beta chains were all obtained from the same sample, sequenced in a study of CD8+ T cells in alopecia areata. Isolated RNA was reverse transcribed into cDNA used as the sequencing template. Clones were read by immunoSEQ multiplex PCR, and TCRdb kept only the in-frame ones, dropping some. Among roughly 250,000 clones listed, approximately 61% were seen once. The specimen comprised CD4+ T cells sorted from blood, sampled at week 0. These receptors all come from a human donor with alopecia areata.

J is TRBJ2-1 and V is TRBV4-1; possible D gene TRBD2, 7 bases. The CDR3 totals 17 residues. The ends were cut back, 0 bases at V and 2 bases at J, with 14 bases in the middle. The germline V gene has CDR1 MGHRA and CDR2 YSYEKL. The CDR3 DNA sequence: TGCGCCAGCAGCCAAGATCGGGGCGGGGGCCCCTACAATGAGCAGTTCTTC. Translating gives CASSQDRGGGPYNEQFF.

The chain is built from TRBV5-6 and TRBJ1-5; 8 positions match TRBD1. Germline V gene lookup returns CDR1 SGHDT and CDR2 YYEEEE. There are 14 residues in the CDR3. Losses at the gene ends were 4 bases for V and 5 bases for J; bases not matched to a gene: 5. The CDR3 here is CASSLDRAHQPQHF. CDR3 nucleotide sequence: TGTGCCAGCAGCCTGGACAGGGCCCATCAGCCCCAGCATTTT.

V usage is TRBV4-2 and J usage is TRBJ2-3; TRBD2 might be the D (6 bases). The germline V gene has CDR1 LGHNA and CDR2 YNFKEQ. V was clipped by 0 bases and J by 3 bases, with 19 bases between them. This CDR3 is 18 amino acids long. DNA of the CDR3: TGTGCCAGCAGCCAAGACCCGGGACTCGCGATTAGTACAGATACGCAGTATTTT. As protein: CASSQDPGLAISTDTQYF.

This chain uses TRBV29-1 with TRBJ1-2; TRBD1 is a possible D gene (6 bases). The CDR3 is 11 amino acids. V shed 2 bases and J shed 8 bases, with 9 bases lying between them. In germline, CDR1 is SQVTM, CDR2 ANQGSEA. Written as DNA, the CDR3 is TGCAGCGTTGAACGGACAGAGGGCTACACCTTC. As protein: CSVERTEGYTF.

The rearrangement links TRBV2 to TRBJ1-2; D not certain. Germline V gene sequence: CDR1 SNHLY, CDR2 FYNNEI. CDR3 length equals 12 residues. Trimming took off 1 base at V and 8 bases at J, with 8 bases between the two ends. The CDR3 reads CASSEDNTGYTF. Written as DNA, the CDR3 is TGTGCCAGCAGTGAAGACAACACAGGCTACACCTTC.

This chain uses TRBV29-1 with TRBJ2-1; D possibly corresponds to TRBD2 (5 bases). CDR1 and CDR2 (germline): SQVTM, ANQGSEA. The CDR3 is 13 residues long. V was shortened by 7 bases and J by 3 bases, with 13 bases between the two germline ends. CDR3 loop: CSAALGVYNEQFF. The CDR3 bases are TGCAGCGCCGCGCTCGGGGTCTACAATGAGCAGTTCTTC.

The J gene is TRBJ2-1, the V gene TRBV30, with TRBD1 matching over 9 bases. Germline V gene data show CDR1 as GTSNPN and CDR2 as SVGIG (reference sequence). CDR3 size: 14 residues. V was pared by 6 bases and J by 4 bases, with 7 bases of the junction left unmatched. CDR3 nucleotide sequence: TGTGCCTGTCTCCGGGACAGGGCTTACAATGAGCAGTTCTTC. The encoded protein is CACLRDRAYNEQFF.

The chain recombines TRBV9 with TRBJ2-5; possible D gene TRBD2, 5 bases. The CDR3 sequence is 14 residues long. From germline, CDR1 is SGDLS and CDR2 YYNGEE. V shed 4 bases and J shed 4 bases, with 14 bases lying between them. CDR3 in DNA: TGTGCCAGCAGCCCCCCGAGGGCCCGAGAGACCCAGTACTTC. Translated, it gives CASSPPRARETQYF.

A single count supports this clone. Additional DNA sequences in this sample encode the identical CDR3. The genes are TRBV30 and TRBJ1-2, with D perhaps matching TRBD1 (5 bases). This CDR3 is 10 amino acids long. Trimming left V 2 bases short and J 8 bases short, with 6 bases between. Germline V gene sequence: CDR1 GTSNPN, CDR2 SVGIG (reference sequence). The DNA for the CDR3 is TGTGCCTGGAGTTCAGGGGGCTACACCTTC. Encoded protein: CAWSSGGYTF.

This clone showed up just a few times. The chain recombines TRBV10-2 with TRBJ2-7; the D gene is possibly TRBD2 (5 bases). V shed 0 bases and J shed 9 bases, with 12 bases lying between them. Germline CDR1 and CDR2: WSHSY and SAAADI. This CDR3 is 13 amino acids long. The DNA of the CDR3 is TGCGCCAGCAGTGAGTCTGGGGAGCTGAGGCAGTACTTC. Translating gives CASSESGELRQYF.

This clone was recorded once. This chain links TRBV6-1 with TRBJ1-2; TRBD1 matches at 7 bases. V lost 7 bases, J lost 3 bases, and 8 bases stayed unmatched. Germline lookup yields CDR1 MNHNS and CDR2 SASEGT. The CDR3 totals 14 residues. The CDR3 here is CASTPGGGDYGYTF. The CDR3 DNA is TGTGCCAGCACCCCAGGGGGAGGGGACTATGGCTACACCTTC.

The CDR3 region is CARQGRTYEQYF. CDR3 DNA: TGTGCCAGACAGGGGCGAACCTACGAGCAGTACTTC. This chain joins TRBV30 and TRBJ2-7, with TRBD1 matching over 8 bases. CDR3 length: 12 amino acids. V was clipped by 8 bases and J by 2 bases; unmatched bases: 5. Germline V gene lookup returns CDR1 GTSNPN and CDR2 SVGIG (reference sequence).

The chain uses TRBV6-5 and TRBJ1-2, with D unresolved. The V end lost 5 bases, the J end lost 5 bases, and 12 bases lay between the germline ends. Germline loops: CDR1 MNHEY, CDR2 SVGAGI. The CDR3 is 13 residues long. In DNA form, the CDR3 reads TGTGCCAGCAGTGATCCGGGGAGGTATGGCTACACCTTC. Protein: CASSDPGRYGYTF.

This chain joins TRBV5-1 and TRBJ2-3, with a possible D match to TRBD1 (6 bases). The V end lost 4 bases, the J end lost 4 bases, and 10 bases lay between the germline ends. CDR1 and CDR2 (germline): SGHRS, YFSETQ. This CDR3 has 13 residues. The CDR3 sequence is CASSSRGPDTQYF. DNA of the CDR3: TGCGCCAGCAGCAGCAGGGGCCCAGATACGCAGTATTTT.

V usage is TRBV7-2 and J usage is TRBJ2-1, with D perhaps TRBD1 or TRBD2 (5 bases each). Germline values: CDR1 SGHTA, CDR2 FQGNSA. The CDR3 covers 15 residues. Trimming shortened V by 0 bases and J by 4 bases, and 10 bases separated the two germline ends. The CDR3 protein is CASSLASGRYNEQFF. In DNA, the CDR3 is TGTGCCAGCAGCTTAGCATCAGGGAGATACAATGAGCAGTTCTTC.

The rearrangement links TRBV15 to TRBJ2-7; D possibly uses TRBD1 or TRBD2 (6 bases each). V was trimmed by 5 bases and J by 2 bases, leaving 13 bases between them. Per germline, CDR1 LNHNV and CDR2 YYDKDF (reference sequence). The CDR3 covers 14 residues. CDR3 residues: CATSRRGSAYEQYF. CDR3 in DNA: TGTGCCACCAGCCGGAGGGGGTCCGCCTACGAGCAGTACTTC.

This chain joins TRBV27 and TRBJ1-5; TRBD1 is a possible D gene (6 bases). The germline V gene encodes CDR1 MNHEY and CDR2 SMNVEV (reference sequence). Trimming pared 9 bases from V and 4 bases from J, leaving 16 bases between. The CDR3 length is 14 residues. The DNA of the CDR3 is TGTGCCAGTACCCCTAGGGGGGCGAATCAGCCCCAGCATTTT. Amino acids: CASTPRGANQPQHF.

The CDR3 is CSVTGIQETQYF. Written as DNA, the CDR3 is TGCAGCGTGACAGGTATCCAAGAGACCCAGTACTTC. The chain has TRBV29-1 and TRBJ2-5, with D tentatively TRBD1 (6 bases). The V gene lost 6 bases and the J gene lost 1 base, with 9 bases spanning the gap. Germline CDR1 SQVTM, CDR2 ANQGSEA. The CDR3 length is 12 residues.

There are a few counts of this clone. The chain employs TRBV18 and TRBJ2-2; TRBD1 agrees at 8 bases. Germline trimming cut 0 bases from V and 6 bases from J; bases unmatched to any gene: 3. CDR1 is KGHSH and CDR2 is LQKENI in the germline V gene. The CDR3 extends over 15 amino acids. CDR3 in DNA: TGTGCCAGCTCACCACCGCAGGGGGCCGCCGGGGAGCTGTTTTTT. Translation gives CASSPPQGAAGELFF.

The J gene is TRBJ2-7, the V gene TRBV13; TRBD2 matches at 9 bases. This CDR3 is built from 15 residues. The germline V gene has CDR1 PRHDT and CDR2 FYEKMQ (reference sequence). V trimming: 5 bases; J trimming: 1 base; junction bases outside the gene matches: 6. This CDR3 reads CASSTLAGPSYEQYF. The CDR3 nucleotides are TGTGCCAGCAGCACACTAGCGGGCCCTTCCTACGAGCAGTACTTC.

The sample holds a few counts of this clone. V and J are TRBV5-4 and TRBJ2-7, with 14 positions matching TRBD2. The CDR3 contains 17 residues. The germline CDR1 and CDR2 sequences are SGHNT and YYREEE (reference sequence). The V and J ends lost 4 bases and 1 base, in that order; junction bases with no gene match: 7. The CDR3 region has the DNA TGTGCCAGCAGCCTCGGGACTAGCGGGGGTTCATCCTACGAGCAGTACTTC. Protein: CASSLGTSGGSSYEQYF. Full variable domain (rest looked up from reference TRBV5-4 and TRBJ2-7): ETGVTQSPTHLIKTRGQQVTLRCSSQSGHNTVSWYQQALGQGPQFIFQYYREEENGRGNFPPRFSGLQFPNYSSELNVNALELDDSALYLCASSLGTSGGSSYEQYFGPGTRLTVT.

V gene TRBV30 combines with J gene TRBJ2-1; 8 bases map to TRBD2. J lost 10 bases, V lost 0 bases, and 14 bases had no gene match. Germline V gene sequence: CDR1 GTSNPN, CDR2 SVGIG (reference sequence). The CDR3 extends over 16 amino acids. CDR3 loop: CAWSVRTGLAPGEQFF. The CDR3 DNA reads as TGTGCCTGGAGTGTCCGTACAGGACTAGCCCCCGGGGAGCAGTTCTTC.

DNA for the CDR3: TGTGCCAGCTCCTCAAATCGTTACCAAGAGACCCAGTACTTC. It codes for CASSSNRYQETQYF. This chain uses TRBV18 with TRBJ2-5; D is unclear. V lost 6 bases to trimming and J lost 0 bases, with 11 bases between them. The CDR3 has 14 residues. Germline assignment: CDR1 KGHSH and CDR2 LQKENI.

The chain recombines TRBV10-3 with TRBJ1-1; TRBD1 is a possible D gene (6 bases). This CDR3 contains 12 residues. Germline-derived CDR1 and CDR2 are ENHRY and SYGVKD. Trimming took 4 bases from V and 6 from J, leaving 9 bases between them. The CDR3 DNA follows: TGTGCCATCAGTGGGGGGGGCTCTGAAGCTTTCTTT. This encodes CAISGGGSEAFF.